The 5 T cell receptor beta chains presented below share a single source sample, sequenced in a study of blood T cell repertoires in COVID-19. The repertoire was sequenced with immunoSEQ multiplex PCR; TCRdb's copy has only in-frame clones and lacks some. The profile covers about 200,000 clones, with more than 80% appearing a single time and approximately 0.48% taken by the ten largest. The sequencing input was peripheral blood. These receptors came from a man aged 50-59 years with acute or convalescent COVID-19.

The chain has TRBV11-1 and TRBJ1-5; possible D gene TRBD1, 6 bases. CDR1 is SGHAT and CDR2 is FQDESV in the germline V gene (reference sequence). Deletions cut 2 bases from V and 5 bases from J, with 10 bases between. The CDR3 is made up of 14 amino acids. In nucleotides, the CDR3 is TGTGCCAGCAGCTTACAGGGGAAAGATCAGCCCCAGCATTTT. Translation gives CASSLQGKDQPQHF.

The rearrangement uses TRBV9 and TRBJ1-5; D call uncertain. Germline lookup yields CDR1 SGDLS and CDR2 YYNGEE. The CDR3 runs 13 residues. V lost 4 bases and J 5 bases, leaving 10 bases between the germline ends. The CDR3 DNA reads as TGTGCCAGCAGCCCTGAACCGGATCAGCCCCAGCATTTT. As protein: CASSPEPDQPQHF.

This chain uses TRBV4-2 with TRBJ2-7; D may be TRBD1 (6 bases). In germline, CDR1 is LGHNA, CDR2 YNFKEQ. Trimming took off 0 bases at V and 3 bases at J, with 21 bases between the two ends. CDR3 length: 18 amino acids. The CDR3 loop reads CASSQDVSTTGFGYEQYF. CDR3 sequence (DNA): TGTGCCAGCAGCCAAGATGTTAGCACAACAGGGTTTGGCTACGAGCAGTACTTC.

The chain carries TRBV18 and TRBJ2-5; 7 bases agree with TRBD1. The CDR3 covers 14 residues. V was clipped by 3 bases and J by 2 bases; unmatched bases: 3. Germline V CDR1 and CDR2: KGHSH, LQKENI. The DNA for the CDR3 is TGTGCCAGCTCACCGGGGACAGAGCAAGAGACCCAGTACTTC. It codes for CASSPGTEQETQYF.

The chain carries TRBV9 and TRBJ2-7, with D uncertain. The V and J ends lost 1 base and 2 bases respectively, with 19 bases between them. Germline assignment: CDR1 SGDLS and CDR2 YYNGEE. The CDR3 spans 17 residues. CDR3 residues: CASSVSPRVYSTYEQYF. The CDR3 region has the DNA TGTGCCAGCAGCGTATCCCCTAGAGTGTATTCCACCTACGAGCAGTACTTC.